This TCR beta chain was found in a study of OX40 agonist ivuxolimab in advanced cancers. Across the study: Ivuxolimab, an antibody acting as an agonist of OX40 (CD134), was used to treat patients. Every 2 weeks, patients got intravenous ivuxolimab at one of six dose levels (0.01-10 mg/kg). People who had prior anti-PD-1, anti-PD-L1 or anti-CTLA-4 therapy could take part, and under 50% had some. Study-wide results and limits: On average, a greater number of expanded clones characterised CD8+ T cells relative to CD4+.

The data were produced by immunoSEQ multiplex PCR, yet TCRdb's version contains in-frame clones alone and is incomplete. Of about 96,000 clones listed, around 80% are singletons. CDR3 size: 14 residues. Per germline, CDR1 KGHSH and CDR2 LQKENI. V was cut by 3 bases and J by 7 bases, with 16 bases left in between. Of note for this clone: Its cognate antigen is unknown.

V gene TRBV18 combines with J gene TRBJ2-7; a possible D gene is TRBD2 (5 bases). This sequence was found in an adult with an advanced solid tumor such as melanoma, head and neck, liver or kidney cancer. Sequenced material: CD4+ or CD8+ T cells sorted from blood, taken in a trial of the OX40 agonist ivuxolimab. This CDR3 reads CASSPRDLVGEQYF. The CDR3 nucleotides read TGTGCCAGCTCACCGAGGGATCTGGTTGGGGAGCAGTACTTC.